This entry lists 28 T cell receptor beta chains sequenced from one sample in a study of blood T cell repertoires in COVID-19. The method was immunoSEQ multiplex PCR; TCRdb's version includes in-frame clones alone and lacks a portion of them. The sample carries about 120,000 clones, 80% to 90% recorded once. The sequencing sample was made of peripheral blood. The source is a woman in her 70s with acute or convalescent COVID-19.

J is TRBJ1-5 and V is TRBV4-1; D perhaps matches TRBD1 (6 bases). V dropped 1 base and J dropped 2 bases, with 15 bases sitting between them. The CDR3 has 17 amino acids. Germline CDR1 and CDR2: MGHRA and YSYEKL. In DNA form, the CDR3 reads TGCGCCAGCAGCCAAGGGGCCCACAGGGTGGGCAATCAGCCCCAGCATTTT. It specifies CASSQGAHRVGNQPQHF.

The chain employs TRBV3-1 (or the pseudogene TRBV3-2) and TRBJ2-7; 11 nucleotides match TRBD2. Looked up from germline, CDR1 is LGHDT and CDR2 is YNNKEL (reference sequence). The ends lost 2 bases at V and 1 base at J; junction bases unmatched: 4. The CDR3 runs 16 residues. This CDR3 is CASSQFSGGASYEQYF. CDR3 nucleotides: TGTGCCAGCAGCCAATTTAGCGGGGGGGCTTCCTACGAGCAGTACTTC.

This chain connects TRBV6-5 to TRBJ1-5, with D uncertain. V was cut by 2 bases and J by 0 bases, with 8 bases left in between. Germline CDR1 is MNHEY and CDR2 is SVGAGI. The CDR3 spans 15 residues. CDR3 amino acids: CASSYGQISNQPQHF. The CDR3 DNA is TGTGCCAGCAGTTACGGGCAGATTAGCAATCAGCCCCAGCATTTT.

The chain is built from TRBV5-1 and TRBJ2-1; maybe TRBD1 (6 bases). This CDR3 has 14 amino acids. The germline V gene encodes CDR1 SGHRS and CDR2 YFSETQ. Trimming removed 4 bases at V and 4 bases at J, with 12 bases between. As DNA, the CDR3 is TGCGCCAGCAGCCGGGACACGGCATACAATGAGCAGTTCTTC. Protein sequence: CASSRDTAYNEQFF.

The chain has TRBV10-2 and TRBJ1-2; D is uncertain. In germline, CDR1 is WSHSY, CDR2 SAAADI. Trimming pared 7 bases from V and 6 bases from J, leaving 15 bases between. This CDR3 has 13 amino acids. CDR3 coding DNA: TGCGCCAGCATGGGCGGCGGCGGGGATGGCTACACCTTC. It is translated as CASMGGGGDGYTF.

About this clone itself: A read error may produce the germline difference seen at one junction end. V usage is TRBV28 and J usage is TRBJ2-1; 8 positions match TRBD1. The CDR3 covers 15 residues. Germline values: CDR1 MDHEN, CDR2 SYDVKM. The CDR3 sequence is CASRPTGASHNEQFF. In DNA form, the CDR3 reads TGTGCCAGCAGACCGACAGGGGCCTCCCACAATGAGCAGTTCTTC.

The table lists this clone with a few counts. CDR3 DNA sequence: TGTGCCAGCAGCCCCCCAGGCCTTTCCTACGAGCAGTACTTC. Translated, it gives CASSPPGLSYEQYF. The chain couples TRBV3-1 (or the pseudogene TRBV3-2) to TRBJ2-7; D gene ambiguous. The CDR3 totals 14 residues. Germline V gives CDR1 LGHDT, CDR2 YNNKEL (reference sequence). V lost 4 bases to trimming and J lost 1 base, with 11 bases between them.

The V and J genes are TRBV11-3 and TRBJ2-4; maybe TRBD1 (6 bases). The V gene's germline CDR1 is SGHNT and CDR2 YENEEA. V lost 5 bases to trimming and J lost 6 bases, with 14 bases between them. The CDR3 sequence is 14 residues long. DNA for the CDR3: TGTGCCAGCAGCAACAGGGCCGGAGGAAACATTCAGTACTTC. Its protein is CASSNRAGGNIQYF.

This clone has only a few counts. The chain combines TRBV6-5 with TRBJ1-1, with D uncertain. Trimming shortened V by 9 bases and J by 5 bases, and 7 bases separated the two germline ends. In germline, CDR1 is MNHEY, CDR2 SVGAGI. CDR3 length: 10 amino acids. Here the CDR3 reads CAREETEAFF. The CDR3 DNA reads as TGTGCCAGGGAGGAGACTGAAGCTTTCTTT.

The V call is TRBV5-4, the J call TRBJ2-6; D is unclear. Trimming pared 0 bases from V and 4 bases from J, leaving 11 bases between. From germline, CDR1 is SGHNT and CDR2 YYREEE (reference sequence). This CDR3 contains 16 residues. The CDR3 DNA sequence: TGTGCCAGCAGCTTGGTGAGGTCAGCGGGGGCCAACGTCCTGACTTTC. Translated: CASSLVRSAGANVLTF.

The genes are TRBV7-9 and TRBJ2-5; 11 nucleotides align to TRBD2. Germline CDR1 reads SEHNR; CDR2 reads FQNEAQ (reference sequence). The CDR3 totals 15 residues. Losses at the gene ends were 5 bases for V and 1 base for J; bases not matched to a gene: 3. The CDR3 bases are TGTGCCAGCAGCATGGGGACTAGCGGCCAAGAGACCCAGTACTTC. Translating it yields CASSMGTSGQETQYF.

The genes are TRBV30 and TRBJ1-2; D unclear. This CDR3 is built from 11 residues. CDR1 and CDR2 from the germline V gene are GTSNPN and SVGIG (reference sequence). V lost 1 base to trimming and J lost 4 bases, with 4 bases between them. The CDR3 sequence: CAWSAGYGYTF. As DNA, the CDR3 is TGTGCCTGGAGTGCCGGCTATGGCTACACCTTC.

The chain has TRBV4-2 and TRBJ1-5; D is possibly TRBD1 (5 bases). CDR1 is LGHNA and CDR2 is YNFKEQ in the germline V gene. This CDR3 has 17 amino acids. Trimming removed 0 bases at V and 7 bases at J, with 19 bases between. The CDR3 bases are TGTGCCAGCAGCCAAGATAGGAACATCAGGGCAGGGCAGCCCCAGCATTTT. Translation: CASSQDRNIRAGQPQHF.

V gene TRBV10-3 combines with J gene TRBJ2-2, with a possible D match to TRBD2 (5 bases). The length of the CDR3 is 15 residues. V lost 2 bases, J lost 1 base, and 8 bases lay in between. The V gene's germline CDR1 is ENHRY and CDR2 SYGVKD. The CDR3 loop reads CAISERAGNTGELFF. In DNA form, the CDR3 reads TGTGCCATCAGTGAGAGGGCGGGGAACACCGGGGAGCTGTTTTTT.

The chain has TRBV24-1 and TRBJ2-7, with 11 bases aligning to TRBD1. Trimming cost V 4 bases and J 5 bases; bases outside gene matches: 15. Germline CDR1 reads KGHDR; CDR2 reads SFDVKD. This CDR3 spans 18 amino acids. CDR3 DNA sequence: TGTGCCACCAGTGACCGAAACCCCGGACAGGGGGCTCTTCACGAGCAGTACTTC. The encoded protein is CATSDRNPGQGALHEQYF.

This clone occurred a few times. The chain employs TRBV27 and TRBJ1-5; the D gene is possibly TRBD1 (5 bases). Germline assignment: CDR1 MNHEY and CDR2 SMNVEV (reference sequence). This CDR3 region has 13 residues. Trimming shortened V by 4 bases and J by 9 bases, and 13 bases separated the two germline ends. The CDR3: CASSSQGGRPQHF. Written as DNA, the CDR3 is TGTGCCAGCAGTTCCCAGGGTGGACGGCCCCAGCATTTT.

This clone was seen more than once but under ten times. The chain recombines TRBV19 with TRBJ2-5; 7 positions match TRBD2. The CDR3 is made up of 13 amino acids. Per the germline V gene, CDR1 is LNHDA and CDR2 is SQIVND (reference sequence). Trimming at V came to 6 bases and at J to 1 base, leaving 2 bases not matched to a gene. Here the CDR3 reads CASSASGQETQYF. The DNA of the CDR3 is TGTGCCAGTAGCGCTAGCGGCCAAGAGACCCAGTACTTC.

CDR3 nucleotides: TGTGCCAGCAGCCCCCGAGGAGGTAATTCACCCCTCCACTTT. This sequence encodes CASSPRGGNSPLHF. The chain carries TRBV7-3 and TRBJ1-6; no reliable D call. The CDR3 is 14 residues long. V lost 5 bases to trimming and J lost 6 bases, with 11 bases between them. The V gene's germline CDR1 is SGHTA and CDR2 FQGTGA.

The chain employs TRBV28 and TRBJ1-5, with no clear D. CDR1 and CDR2 from the germline V gene are MDHEN and SYDVKM. The CDR3 totals 12 residues. The V end lost 2 bases, the J end lost 4 bases, and 3 bases lay between the germline ends. The CDR3: CASSLLNQPQHF. In nucleotides, the CDR3 is TGTGCCAGCAGTTTACTTAATCAGCCCCAGCATTTT.

The sample holds a few counts of this clone. The genes are TRBV7-9 and TRBJ2-5; weak D call: TRBD2 (5 bases). The CDR3 is 15 residues long. V lost 4 bases and J 1 base, leaving 13 bases between the germline ends. CDR1 is SEHNR, CDR2 FQNEAQ, per germline (reference sequence). Written as DNA, the CDR3 is TGTGCCAGCAGCTCCCGCCAGGCGGGCCAAGAGACCCAGTACTTC. It encodes CASSSRQAGQETQYF.

This clone came up once. This sequence joins TRBV2 and TRBJ2-3; possibly TRBD2 for D (5 bases). The germline V gene has CDR1 SNHLY and CDR2 FYNNEI. Deletions cut 4 bases from V and 0 bases from J, with 17 bases between. The CDR3 extends over 17 amino acids. CDR3: CASSGEFSSSSTDTQYF. The CDR3 DNA reads TGTGCCAGCAGTGGGGAGTTTAGCAGTTCTAGCACAGATACGCAGTATTTT.

The chain couples TRBV27 to TRBJ1-2, with 9 bases lining up with TRBD1. Germline CDR1 reads MNHEY; CDR2 reads SMNVEV (reference sequence). CDR3 size: 14 residues. The V and J ends lost 2 bases and 7 bases, in that order; junction bases with no gene match: 5. CDR3 in amino acids: CASSLHRGPGGYTF. Here the CDR3 DNA reads TGTGCCAGCAGTTTACACAGGGGGCCTGGTGGCTACACCTTC.

The rearrangement uses TRBV24-1 and TRBJ1-2, with 8 positions matching TRBD1. V lost 6 bases, J lost 4 bases, and 9 bases stayed unmatched. The CDR3 is 15 residues long. Germline values: CDR1 KGHDR, CDR2 SFDVKD. In DNA form, the CDR3 reads TGTGCCACCAGTCGTATCCAGGGGGCGATCTATGGCTACACCTTC. Translating it yields CATSRIQGAIYGYTF.

This clone was recorded a few times. V is TRBV6-1 and J is TRBJ1-3, with D unclear. This CDR3 has 16 residues. Germline V lookup: CDR1 MNHNS, CDR2 SASEGT. The V end was cut by 3 bases, the J end by 5 bases, with 17 bases between. The CDR3 bases are TGTGCCAGCAGTGACTGGGTAAGGGCGGGAAGAAACACCATATATTTT. Its protein is CASSDWVRAGRNTIYF.

The chain recombines TRBV29-1 with TRBJ1-5; tentative D call: TRBD1 (6 bases). Trimming shortened V by 5 bases and J by 11 bases, and 16 bases separated the two germline ends. This CDR3 has 12 residues. Per the germline V gene, CDR1 is SQVTM and CDR2 is ANQGSEA. CDR3 loop: CSVRDTGQSQHF. In DNA form, the CDR3 reads TGCAGCGTTCGGGACACCGGGCAATCCCAGCATTTT.

The V and J genes are TRBV28 and TRBJ1-2, with 9 bases lining up with TRBD1. Germline V gene lookup returns CDR1 MDHEN and CDR2 SYDVKM. There are 16 residues in the CDR3. The V segment lost 4 bases and the J segment 6 bases; nucleotides outside the gene matches: 12. The CDR3 region has the DNA TGTGCCAGCAGTTCGACAGGGGGTATTACTATGAATGGCTACACCTTC. Translation: CASSSTGGITMNGYTF.

V and J are TRBV30 and TRBJ1-1, with a tentative D call TRBD1 (6 bases). The CDR3 is made up of 14 amino acids. V was pared by 0 bases and J by 9 bases, with 17 bases between. Germline V gene sequence: CDR1 GTSNPN, CDR2 SVGIG (reference sequence). In nucleotides, the CDR3 is TGTGCCTGGAGTGTTACGGGGGGCGAGGGCAAAGCTTTCTTT. Residues: CAWSVTGGEGKAFF.

This chain connects TRBV5-6 to TRBJ1-5; TRBD1 matches at 9 bases. The CDR3 contains 14 residues. CDR1 is SGHDT, CDR2 YYEEEE, per germline. Unmatched junction bases numbered 4, after V lost 2 bases and J lost 7 bases. The CDR3 reads CASSFGTGNQPQHF. The CDR3 DNA sequence: TGTGCCAGCAGCTTCGGGACAGGGAACCAGCCCCAGCATTTT.